These 5 T cell receptor beta chains were all obtained from the same sample, sequenced in a study of T-cell memory formation after mild COVID-19. TCRdb re-called the 5' RACE reads with MiXCR, one entry per CDR3 protein. Here the sample spans about 300,000 distinct CDR3 sequences, approximately 20% being singletons. Material: PBMCs or a T cell subset sorted from them (not recorded which). Receptors were obtained from a man between 18 and 29 years old who had mild COVID-19 (a few samples of this study predate the infection). Cell type and time point are not known.

The CDR3 bases are TGCGCCAGCAGCTGGACAGGGGAGAACTATGGCTACACCTTC. Translating it yields CASSWTGENYGYTF. The V and J genes are TRBV5-1 and TRBJ1-2; 9 bases align to TRBD1. J lost 2 bases, V lost 3 bases, and 2 bases had no gene match. CDR3 size: 14 residues. Per germline, CDR1 SGHRS and CDR2 YFSETQ.

The chain employs TRBV11-2 and TRBJ1-1; a weak D match, TRBD1 (6 bases). The CDR3 totals 15 residues. V lost 5 bases and J lost 1, with 14 bases in between. CDR1 and CDR2 from the germline V gene are SGHAT and FQNNGV. The CDR3, as DNA: TGTGCCAGCAGCCTGATCTCACAGGGGAACACTGAAGCTTTCTTT. This encodes CASSLISQGNTEAFF.

This clonotype was seen more than once but under ten times. The CDR3 region has the DNA TGTGCCAGCAGCTTTTGGGCCAGGGGGCACCTCGCCATCCAAGAGACCCAGTACTTC. It yields the protein CASSFWARGHLAIQETQYF. V is TRBV7-6 and J is TRBJ2-5; 8 nucleotides agree with TRBD1. This CDR3 region has 19 residues. V shed 3 bases and J 1 base; nucleotides not matched to a gene: 16. Germline-derived CDR1 and CDR2 are SGHVS and FNYEAQ. The whole variable domain, filled in from reference TRBV7-6 and TRBJ2-5, reads GAGVSQSPRYKVTKRGQDVALRCDPISGHVSLYWYRQALGQGPEFLTYFNYEAQQDKSGLPNDRFSAERPEGSISTLTIQRTEQRDSAMYRCASSFWARGHLAIQETQYFGPGTRLLVL.

This clonotype was seen a few times. The chain has TRBV9 and TRBJ2-1; 9 nucleotides align to TRBD2. Germline V gives CDR1 SGDLS, CDR2 YYNGEE. CDR3 length: 13 residues. V was pared by 4 bases and J by 8 bases, with 4 bases of the junction left unmatched. CDR3 sequence (DNA): TGTGCCAGCAGCCAGTGGACTAGCGATGAGCAGTTCTTC. Amino acid sequence: CASSQWTSDEQFF.

This clonotype was seen a few times. The J gene is TRBJ1-5, the V gene TRBV15; D is undetermined. The CDR3 runs to 15 residues. V was cut by 0 bases and J by 2 bases, with 8 bases left in between. CDR1 LNHNV and CDR2 YYDKDF come from the germline V gene (reference sequence). CDR3 in DNA: TGTGCCACCAGCAGAGATCTATGGGGCAATCAGCCCCAGCATTTT. Amino acids: CATSRDLWGNQPQHF.